Following are 29 T cell receptor beta chains from one sample sequenced in a study of a mutant IDH1 vaccine in newly diagnosed glioma. These TCRs are of unknown antigen specificity. Time point indicated: week 47, end of study. A 20-mer mutant IDH1 peptide at 300 ug was injected subcutaneously with topical imiquimod. The protocol was immunoSEQ multiplex PCR, while the TCRdb copy is restricted to in-frame clones and leaves out a portion. Of approximately 56,000 clones listed, 65% are singletons. The sequencing here drew on peripheral blood mononuclear cells (PBMCs), taken from a glioma patient whose treatment included an IDH1 peptide vaccine. These receptors all come from a man aged 40-49 years with glioma. Some clones in this sample may be carry-over from other donors' samples.

By frequency in the sample, this clone is medium-sized. The chain couples TRBV4-2 to TRBJ1-2; no reliable D call. CDR1 is LGHNA, CDR2 YNFKEQ, per germline. V lost 0 bases, J lost 5 bases, and 16 bases lay in between. The CDR3 contains 16 residues. The CDR3 nucleotides are TGTGCCAGCAGCCAAGATCGGGGAGGTGGGCGATATGGCTACACCTTC. This codes for CASSQDRGGGRYGYTF.

The rearrangement joins TRBV7-9 to TRBJ2-1; 16 positions match TRBD2. CDR1 and CDR2 (germline): SEHNR, FQNEAQ (reference sequence). With 5 bases clipped from V and 7 bases from J, the junction kept 8 bases outside the gene matches. The CDR3 runs to 17 residues. This chain's CDR3 is CASSPGLAGGPGNEQFF. The CDR3 DNA is TGTGCCAGCAGCCCGGGACTAGCGGGGGGGCCTGGGAATGAGCAGTTCTTC. The complete variable domain, with remaining parts taken from reference TRBV7-9 and TRBJ2-1, reads DTGVSQNPRHKITKRGQNVTFRCDPISEHNRLYWYRQTLGQGPEFLTYFQNEAQLEKSRLLSDRFSAERPKGSFSTLEIQRTEQGDSAMYLCASSPGLAGGPGNEQFFGPGTRLTVL.

The gene calls are TRBV5-1 and TRBJ1-3, with TRBD1 matching over 9 bases. This CDR3 is 15 amino acids long. The germline gives CDR1 SGHRS, CDR2 YFSETQ. V lost 4 bases, J lost 3 bases, and 5 bases stayed unmatched. The CDR3 sequence is CASSGGQGGGNTIYF. CDR3 DNA sequence: TGCGCCAGCAGCGGGGGACAGGGTGGTGGAAACACCATATATTTT.

This chain connects TRBV4-2 to TRBJ2-5; TRBD2 might be the D (5 bases). Between the trimmed V and J ends, which lost 0 bases and 5 bases, there was a span of 16 bases. Germline V gene lookup returns CDR1 LGHNA and CDR2 YNFKEQ. The CDR3 is made up of 16 amino acids. In DNA, the CDR3 is TGTGCCAGCAGCCAAGATAGACTAACGTCGTCGGAGACCCAGTACTTC. Translation gives CASSQDRLTSSETQYF.

In its sample, this clone was seen a few times. The chain is built from TRBV25-1 and TRBJ1-6; no clear D gene. Trimming pared 5 bases from V and 4 bases from J, leaving 9 bases between. Germline V gives CDR1 MGHDK, CDR2 SYGVNS. CDR3 size: 14 residues. The CDR3 DNA follows: TGTGCCAGCAGTCATGGGTCGTATAATTCACCCCTCCACTTT. This sequence encodes CASSHGSYNSPLHF.

This clone came up once. The chain combines TRBV7-2 with TRBJ1-5; D ambiguous. The germline V and J ends were trimmed by 0 bases and 7 bases, with 7 bases remaining between them. This CDR3 spans 13 amino acids. Germline CDR1 reads SGHTA; CDR2 reads FQGNSA. The CDR3 reads CASSLARLQPQHF. The CDR3 coding sequence is TGTGCCAGCAGCTTAGCCCGTTTACAGCCCCAGCATTTT.

In its sample, this clone was seen a few times. The rearrangement links TRBV2 to TRBJ1-2, with 7 nucleotides matching TRBD1. The CDR3 is made up of 14 amino acids. V trimming: 7 bases; J trimming: 3 bases; junction bases outside the gene matches: 8. Germline CDR1 SNHLY, CDR2 FYNNEI. The CDR3: CASNRDSVDYGYTF. The DNA for the CDR3 is TGTGCCAGCAATCGGGACAGCGTTGACTATGGCTACACCTTC.

The chain couples TRBV19 to TRBJ1-5; TRBD1 might be the D (5 bases). Germline CDR1 and CDR2: LNHDA and SQIVND (reference sequence). V lost 10 bases and J lost 4, with 14 bases in between. This CDR3 comprises 13 residues. DNA for the CDR3: TGTGCCACCCGGCGGGGCCGAAATCAGCCCCAGCATTTT. This gives the protein CATRRGRNQPQHF.

This clone turned up a few times. The rearrangement joins TRBV6-5 to TRBJ2-1; 8 bases fit TRBD2. After removal of 6 bases from V and 4 bases from J, the junction contained 8 bases not matched to a gene. Germline lookup yields CDR1 MNHEY and CDR2 SVGAGI. The CDR3 is 15 amino acids. CDR3 loop: CASSLLAGEYNEQFF. CDR3 DNA: TGTGCCAGCAGCCTTCTAGCGGGCGAATACAATGAGCAGTTCTTC.

The V gene is TRBV27, the J gene TRBJ2-5; 11 positions match TRBD2. With 5 bases clipped from V and 0 bases from J, the junction kept 17 bases outside the gene matches. This CDR3 contains 20 residues. The germline V gene has CDR1 MNHEY and CDR2 SMNVEV (reference sequence). CDR3 amino acids: CASSPRGSGGVLSYQETQYF. The CDR3 DNA reads as TGTGCCAGCAGTCCCCGCGGTAGCGGGGGGGTCCTCTCCTACCAAGAGACCCAGTACTTC.

This chain uses TRBV12-5 with TRBJ2-5; 14 nucleotides match TRBD2. From germline, CDR1 is LGHNT and CDR2 FRNRAP. The length of the CDR3 is 17 residues. The V gene end was trimmed by 2 bases and the J gene end by 5 bases; junction bases not matched to a gene: 7. The CDR3: CASGLSRLAGGKETQYF. CDR3 DNA: TGTGCTAGTGGTTTGTCCCGACTAGCGGGGGGGAAGGAGACCCAGTACTTC.

The chain employs TRBV21-1 and TRBJ2-1; TRBD2, the D gene given by the table, was not confirmed from the DNA. TRBV21-1 is a pseudogene segment. This CDR3 contains 13 residues. CDR3 amino acids: CARFKRGYNEQFF. The CDR3 region has the DNA TGTGCCAGATTCAAACGGGGCTACAATGAGCAGTTCTTC.

The chain combines TRBV5-6 with TRBJ1-6; 7 positions match TRBD1. J lost 7 bases, V lost 2 bases, and 3 bases had no gene match. The CDR3 length is 14 residues. Germline V gene data show CDR1 as SGHDT and CDR2 as YYEEEE. CDR3 DNA: TGTGCCAGCAGCTTCGGGACAGCAAATTCACCCCTCCACTTT. Its protein product is CASSFGTANSPLHF.

The chain employs TRBV4-1 and TRBJ2-1; perhaps D is TRBD1 or TRBD2 (5 bases each). Trimming removed 7 bases at V and 2 bases at J, with 15 bases between. Germline V CDR1 and CDR2: MGHRA, YSYEKL. The CDR3 has 15 amino acids. In nucleotides, the CDR3 is TGCGCCAGCACGAGGGGTACTAGTACCTACAATGAGCAGTTCTTC. This codes for CASTRGTSTYNEQFF.

CDR3 bases: TGTGCCAGCAGCTTGGCCGGGACAGGGGCTGGAAACACCATATATTTT. As protein: CASSLAGTGAGNTIYF. The chain employs TRBV5-4 and TRBJ1-3, with 10 positions matching TRBD1. The CDR3 is 16 residues long. Germline CDR1 SGHNT, CDR2 YYREEE (reference sequence). Trimming cost V 0 bases and J 2 bases; bases outside gene matches: 2.

The gene calls are TRBV6-1 and TRBJ1-2; weak D call: TRBD1 (5 bases). The CDR3 length is 15 residues. Trimming left V 3 bases short and J 5 bases short, with 16 bases between. The germline V gene has CDR1 MNHNS and CDR2 SASEGT. CDR3 residues: CASSEMSGGSYGYTF. CDR3 bases: TGTGCCAGCAGTGAGATGAGTGGGGGGAGTTATGGCTACACCTTC.

The CDR3 loop reads CASSLRPRDRGNSPLHF. CDR3 in DNA: TGCGCCAGCAGCCTACGCCCCCGGGACAGGGGGAATTCACCCCTCCACTTT. The chain uses TRBV4-1 and TRBJ1-6; 11 bases line up with TRBD1. V dropped 4 bases and J dropped 7; count of bases not matched to a gene: 9. The CDR3 is made up of 17 amino acids. Per the germline V gene, CDR1 is MGHRA and CDR2 is YSYEKL.

This clone was found a few times. This CDR3 is CAWNPVTPNTEAFF. DNA for the CDR3: TGTGCCTGGAACCCGGTCACCCCGAACACTGAAGCTTTCTTT. The chain employs TRBV30 and TRBJ1-1; D uncertain. This CDR3 comprises 14 residues. Trimming stripped 4 bases from V and 1 base from J, with 13 bases between. CDR1 and CDR2 from the germline V gene are GTSNPN and SVGIG (reference sequence).

The rearrangement uses TRBV6-1 and TRBJ2-7; the match to TRBD1 covers 8 bases. J gave up 2 bases and V 6 bases, and 9 bases lay outside the gene matches. This CDR3 comprises 15 residues. CDR1 MNHNS and CDR2 SASEGT come from the germline V gene. The CDR3 is CASRGGRDRPYEQYF. CDR3 in DNA: TGTGCCAGCAGAGGTGGCCGGGACAGGCCCTACGAGCAGTACTTC.

The V and J genes are TRBV5-1 and TRBJ2-6; D gene unclear. In germline, CDR1 is SGHRS, CDR2 YFSETQ. The CDR3 is 15 residues long. The ends were cut back, 1 base at V and 2 bases at J, with 7 bases in the middle. CDR3: CASSLQGTGANVLTF. The CDR3 DNA sequence: TGCGCCAGCAGCTTGCAAGGGACTGGGGCCAACGTCCTGACTTTC.

The chain recombines TRBV10-2 with TRBJ2-7; tentative D call: TRBD2 (7 bases). This CDR3 is 14 amino acids long. V was shortened by 6 bases and J by 7 bases, with 19 bases between the two germline ends. The germline CDR1 and CDR2 sequences are WSHSY and SAAADI. Written as DNA, the CDR3 is TGCGCCAGCAGGGAAAGTAGGGGGGGTGGAGAGCAGTACTTC. Residues: CASRESRGGGEQYF.

This chain links TRBV6-4 with TRBJ2-3; D may be TRBD2 (6 bases). Germline V CDR1 and CDR2: MRHNA, SNTAGT. This CDR3 is built from 14 residues. V was shortened by 4 bases and J by 1 base, with 9 bases between the two germline ends. The CDR3 DNA is TGTGCCAGCAGTGCCGGGGGTGGCACAGATACGCAGTATTTT. Residues: CASSAGGGTDTQYF.

The gene calls are TRBV5-4 and TRBJ2-7, with D perhaps being TRBD1 or TRBD2 (5 bases each). The V end was cut by 4 bases, the J end by 0 bases, with 11 bases between. Per germline, CDR1 SGHNT and CDR2 YYREEE (reference sequence). CDR3 length: 14 residues. The DNA for the CDR3 is TGTGCCAGCAGCCCCGGGGCCCGCTCCTACGAGCAGTACTTC. This translates into CASSPGARSYEQYF.

The chain carries TRBV5-1 and TRBJ2-2, with TRBD2 as a possible D gene (5 bases). Germline V gene data show CDR1 as SGHRS and CDR2 as YFSETQ. V was clipped by 0 bases and J by 0 bases, with 12 bases between them. This CDR3 comprises 17 residues. The CDR3 coding sequence is TGCGCCAGCAGCTTGGAGGCCCTGGGAGCGAACACCGGGGAGCTGTTTTTT. This codes for CASSLEALGANTGELFF.

The chain carries TRBV5-6 and TRBJ1-2; D not resolved. The CDR3 runs 14 residues. The germline V gene has CDR1 SGHDT and CDR2 YYEEEE. Between the trimmed V and J ends, which lost 4 bases and 6 bases, there was a span of 16 bases. The chain's CDR3 is CASSPPAGLHGYTF. CDR3 coding DNA: TGTGCCAGCAGCCCCCCAGCAGGCCTACATGGCTACACCTTC.

The chain combines TRBV30 with TRBJ2-5; D call uncertain. This CDR3 region has 8 residues. V was cut by 8 bases and J by 4 bases, with 2 bases left in between. Germline V CDR1 and CDR2: GTSNPN, SVGIG (reference sequence). This CDR3 reads CALETQYF. Written as DNA, the CDR3 is TGTGCCCTAGAGACCCAGTACTTC.

The V and J genes are TRBV5-1 and TRBJ1-2, with D hard to call. The ends were cut back, 1 base at V and 6 bases at J, with 10 bases in the middle. Looked up from germline, CDR1 is SGHRS and CDR2 is YFSETQ. This CDR3 comprises 13 residues. As DNA, the CDR3 is TGCGCCAGCAGCTTGTCATTCCAGAATGGCTACACCTTC. Translating gives CASSLSFQNGYTF.

The chain employs TRBV6-5 and TRBJ2-7; unclear D gene. The CDR3 extends over 10 amino acids. The germline gives CDR1 MNHEY, CDR2 SVGAGI. V dropped 6 bases and J dropped 4 bases, with 4 bases sitting between them. In DNA, the CDR3 is TGTGCCAGCAGGAATTACGAGCAGTACTTC. Translated: CASRNYEQYF.

This sequence joins TRBV5-1 and TRBJ1-1, with 8 bases lining up with TRBD1. The CDR3 length is 13 residues. Germline V CDR1 and CDR2: SGHRS, YFSETQ. J was trimmed by 4 bases and V by 4 bases; bases with no gene match: 3. The DNA for the CDR3 is TGCGCCAGCAGCACCGGGACAGGCACTGAAGCTTTCTTT. Its protein is CASSTGTGTEAFF.